This T cell receptor beta chain was identified during a study of shared clonotypes between healthy human individuals. Study results and limitations: Rarefaction analysis demonstrated incomplete sorted-subset sequencing notwithstanding large depth. The researchers took only blood, and tissue repertoires probably look different.

Replicate sorted-subset PCRs were loaded with around 0.2 ug DNA, 25,000 to 30,000 T cell genomes. Only in-frame clones appear in the TCRdb table, and some are missing; sequencing was by immunoSEQ multiplex PCR. The sample has roughly 1 million clones, under 80% seen once. This clone occurred a few times. The antigen remains undetermined. The V end was cut by 0 bases, the J end by 2 bases, with 5 bases between. The CDR3 is made up of 14 amino acids. The V gene's germline CDR1 is SGHVS and CDR2 FQNEAQ. Sequencing used memory CD4+ T cells sorted from blood. Documented subset: CD45RA-negative fraction. This chain uses TRBV7-8 with TRBJ2-1; tentatively, D is TRBD1 or TRBD2 (5 bases each). This sequence originates from a man aged 18-30 years in good health. The CDR3 DNA reads as TGTGCCAGCAGCTTAGCGGGGGCCTACAATGAGCAGTTCTTC. Encoded protein: CASSLAGAYNEQFF.